This T cell receptor (beta chain) was obtained from a study of T-cell reconstitution after alpha-beta-depleted transplantation in children. This clonotype was recorded a few times. Per the germline V gene, CDR1 is LNHNV and CDR2 is YYDKDF (reference sequence). This CDR3 contains 16 residues. Trimming pared 0 bases from V and 5 bases from J, leaving 16 bases between. TCRbeta library preparation incorporated unique molecular identifiers. TCRdb called the PCR reads again in MiXCR, with one record for every CDR3 protein. The sample yields some 530,000 distinct CDR3 sequences, under 15% seen once. The genes are TRBV15 and TRBJ2-5; D possibly corresponds to TRBD2 (6 bases). This TCR was recovered from a human donor who donated a stem cell graft to a child with combined immunodeficiency. The material sequenced was PBMCs from the stem cell graft donor, taken from the stem cell graft. CDR3 DNA: TGTGCCACCAGCAGAGATCGTGTCGTTCGGGGGGAGACCCAGTACTTC. This sequence encodes CATSRDRVVRGETQYF. Full variable domain (remainder filled in from reference TRBV15 and TRBJ2-5): DAMVIQNPRYQVTQFGKPVTLSCSQTLNHNVMYWYQQKSSQAPKLLFHYYDKDFNNEADTPDNFQSRRPNTSFCFLDIRSPGLGDTAMYLCATSRDRVVRGETQYFGPGTRLLVL.